The 10 T cell receptor beta chains below all came from one sample that was sequenced in a study of CD8 T cells in Susac syndrome. Random-hexamer reverse transcription was applied to about 0.45 to 1 ug RNA. TCRdb re-called the immunoSEQ multiplex PCR reads through MiXCR, storing one row per CDR3 protein. Here the sample spans 160,000 or so distinct CDR3 sequences, roughly 95% being singletons. The sample taken for sequencing was CD8+ T cells from PBMCs. The origin of the receptors is a human donor with multiple sclerosis.

The chain couples TRBV9 to TRBJ1-2, with TRBD1 identical over 7 bases. The CDR3 totals 12 residues. Looked up from germline, CDR1 is SGDLS and CDR2 is YYNGEE. V shed 0 bases and J 8 bases; nucleotides not matched to a gene: 1. The CDR3 protein is CASSVEGAGYTF. For the CDR3, the DNA is TGTGCCAGCAGCGTAGAGGGGGCAGGCTACACCTTC.

This clonotype is a singleton in its sample. The gene calls are TRBV5-1 and TRBJ1-6; 7 bases fit TRBD1. CDR1 and CDR2 from the germline V gene are SGHRS and YFSETQ. This CDR3 is 17 amino acids long. The V and J ends lost 5 bases and 4 bases, in that order; junction bases with no gene match: 12. The CDR3 here is CASSQPHLQGYNSPLHF. CDR3 in DNA: TGCGCCAGCAGTCAACCACACTTACAGGGGTATAATTCACCCCTCCACTTT. The entire variable domain, with the rest obtained from reference TRBV5-1 and TRBJ1-6, is as follows: KAGVTQTPRYLIKTRGQQVTLSCSPISGHRSVSWYQQTPGQGLQFLFEYFSETQRNKGNFPGRFSGRQFSNSRSEMNVSTLELGDSALYLCASSQPHLQGYNSPLHFGNGTRLTVT.

This chain uses TRBV11-2 with TRBJ2-1, with TRBD2 matching 7 bases. CDR1 and CDR2 (germline): SGHAT, FQNNGV. With V trimmed by 5 bases and J by 8 bases, 15 bases remained unmatched. CDR3 length equals 16 residues. This CDR3 is CASSPSAGKSVDEQFF. The DNA of the CDR3 is TGTGCCAGCAGCCCCTCAGCGGGGAAGTCCGTAGATGAGCAGTTCTTC. Full variable domain (rest looked up from reference TRBV11-2 and TRBJ2-1): EAGVAQSPRYKIIEKRQSVAFWCNPISGHATLYWYQQILGQGPKLLIQFQNNGVVDDSQLPKDRFSAERLKGVDSTLKIQPAKLEDSAVYLCASSPSAGKSVDEQFFGPGTRLTVL.

The sample holds one count of this clonotype. The V and J genes are TRBV24-1 and TRBJ2-3, with 9 bases fitting TRBD1. Per germline, CDR1 KGHDR and CDR2 SFDVKD. The V and J ends lost 3 bases and 8 bases, in that order; junction bases with no gene match: 5. The CDR3 consists of 14 residues. The CDR3 coding sequence is TGTGCCACCAGTGATACGGGACAGGGTGGTACGCAGTATTTT. It yields the protein CATSDTGQGGTQYF.

V gene TRBV29-1 combines with J gene TRBJ1-2, with unresolved D. The ends were cut back, 6 bases at V and 4 bases at J, with 12 bases in the middle. Germline loops: CDR1 SQVTM, CDR2 ANQGSEA. The CDR3 spans 12 residues. This CDR3 reads CSVLGTSYGYTF. The CDR3 bases are TGCAGCGTGCTGGGCACCTCCTATGGCTACACCTTC.

V usage is TRBV29-1 and J usage is TRBJ1-1; 10 positions match TRBD1. The CDR3 totals 14 residues. The ends lost 2 bases at V and 4 bases at J; junction bases unmatched: 4. CDR1 is SQVTM, CDR2 ANQGSEA, per germline. CDR3 sequence: CSVESRDRGTEAFF. The CDR3 DNA is TGCAGCGTTGAAAGTCGGGACAGGGGCACTGAAGCTTTCTTT.

J is TRBJ2-1 and V is TRBV12-5, with TRBD1 identical over 9 bases. The V gene end was trimmed by 5 bases and the J gene end by 3 bases; junction bases not matched to a gene: 5. The CDR3 spans 15 residues. The germline gives CDR1 LGHNT, CDR2 FRNRAP. Here the CDR3 DNA reads TGTGCTAGTGGTCCCACAGGGGGCCTCTACAATGAGCAGTTCTTC. Encoded protein: CASGPTGGLYNEQFF.

In its sample, this clonotype was seen once. The gene calls are TRBV27 and TRBJ1-2; no reliable D call. Per germline, CDR1 MNHEY and CDR2 SMNVEV (reference sequence). V was shortened by 1 base and J by 0 bases, with 15 bases between the two germline ends. This CDR3 contains 17 residues. CDR3 amino acids: CASSLFGPNTSNYGYTF. In DNA form, the CDR3 reads TGTGCCAGCAGTTTATTTGGCCCGAACACTTCTAACTATGGCTACACCTTC.

The chain joins TRBV12-3 or TRBV12-4 to TRBJ2-7; TRBD1 is a possible D gene (5 bases). V lost 5 bases, J lost 0 bases, and 14 bases lay in between. The CDR3 loop spans 15 amino acids. In DNA form, the CDR3 reads TGTGCCAGCAGTCTACAGGTTTCTAGCTCCTACGAGCAGTACTTC. It encodes CASSLQVSSSYEQYF.

This clonotype was counted a single time. This rearrangement joins TRBV20-1 to TRBJ2-1; D unresolved. Germline CDR1 reads DFQATT; CDR2 reads SNEGSKA (reference sequence). The length of the CDR3 is 14 residues. Trimming shortened V by 5 bases and J by 5 bases, and 16 bases separated the two germline ends. The CDR3 is CSAQRFMGDNEQFF. DNA of the CDR3: TGCAGTGCTCAAAGGTTTATGGGCGACAATGAGCAGTTCTTC.